This TCR beta chain was sequenced for a study of control samples from healthy donors and cancer patients. CDR3 length equals 14 residues. Germline loops: CDR1 KGHDR, CDR2 SFDVKD. V lost 4 bases, J lost 3 bases, and 4 bases stayed unmatched. TCRdb's copy holds only in-frame clones and misses some; the assay was immunoSEQ multiplex PCR. The sample has about 69,000 clones; 89% are singletons. The sequence was collected from a man aged 60-69 years with lung cancer. The V and J genes are TRBV24-1 and TRBJ1-2; TRBD1 aligns across 7 bases. The sample taken for sequencing was PBMCs. Here the CDR3 reads CATSEAGGDYGYTF. The CDR3 coding sequence is TGTGCCACCAGTGAGGCAGGGGGAGACTATGGCTACACCTTC.